The next 14 T cell receptor beta chains were all read from a single sample in a study of quantifying T cell responses using KT2 cells. Study details: RNA was reverse transcribed with TCR alpha and beta constant-region primers.

An oligo carrying a UMI was ligated to the cDNA 3' end. The first PCR ran around 4 cycles with an equimolar RC1.1 and RC1.2 beta primer mix. TCRdb reprocessed the UMI-ligation and nested PCR reads with MiXCR, giving one entry per CDR3 protein. The sample carries 25,000 to 35,000 distinct CDR3 sequences, approximately 10% recorded once. The sequenced sample consisted of PBMCs spiked with cells of the T cell clone KT2. The receptor source for this set is a human donor.

This clonotype has just a few counts. The chain joins TRBV2 to TRBJ2-2; no clear D. The CDR3 extends over 13 amino acids. The germline V gene has CDR1 SNHLY and CDR2 FYNNEI. Trimming left V 7 bases short and J 4 bases short, with 10 bases between. CDR3 nucleotides: TGTGCCAGCATGGCCAGCCTCACCGGGGAGCTGTTTTTT. Residues: CASMASLTGELFF.

This clonotype was counted ten times or more. V and J are TRBV7-9 and TRBJ1-6; 7 nucleotides match TRBD1. The junction had 2 bases not matched to a gene; V was cut back by 2 bases and J by 7 bases. CDR1 and CDR2 from the germline V gene are SEHNR and FQNEAQ (reference sequence). The CDR3 is made up of 14 amino acids. The CDR3 nucleotides are TGTGCCAGCAGCTTAACAGGGGCGAATTCACCCCTCCACTTT. It encodes CASSLTGANSPLHF. Using reference TRBV7-9 and TRBJ1-6 for the parts outside the CDR3, the full variable domain is DTGVSQNPRHKITKRGQNVTFRCDPISEHNRLYWYRQTLGQGPEFLTYFQNEAQLEKSRLLSDRFSAERPKGSFSTLEIQRTEQGDSAMYLCASSLTGANSPLHFGNGTRLTVT.

The chain uses TRBV11-2 and TRBJ2-1; TRBD2 aligns across 11 bases. The germline CDR1 and CDR2 sequences are SGHAT and FQNNGV. CDR3 length: 14 amino acids. Unmatched junction bases numbered 3, after V lost 4 bases and J lost 7 bases. The CDR3 region is CASSWTSGPNEQFF. CDR3 DNA sequence: TGTGCCAGCAGCTGGACTAGCGGGCCTAATGAGCAGTTCTTC.

This chain connects TRBV12-3 or TRBV12-4 to TRBJ2-3, with 7 bases lining up with TRBD2. Unmatched junction bases numbered 12, after V lost 3 bases and J lost 3 bases. The CDR3 length is 17 residues. The CDR3 coding sequence is TGTGCCAGCAGTTTTTTCGCAGGCGGGAGAGATACAGATACGCAGTATTTT. This sequence encodes CASSFFAGGRDTDTQYF.

The chain has TRBV11-2 and TRBJ1-1; D call uncertain. From germline, CDR1 is SGHAT and CDR2 FQNNGV. V was clipped by 4 bases and J by 3 bases, with 15 bases between them. The CDR3 runs 15 residues. DNA for the CDR3: TGTGCCAGCAGCTCATACAGCCTAGCAGACACTGAAGCTTTCTTT. The encoded protein is CASSSYSLADTEAFF.

V usage is TRBV4-3 and J usage is TRBJ1-5; maybe TRBD1 (6 bases). Between the trimmed V and J ends, which lost 0 bases and 3 bases, there was a span of 9 bases. The CDR3 covers 15 residues. The V gene's germline CDR1 is LGHNA and CDR2 YSLEER. The CDR3: CASSQDGGFNQPQHF. In DNA form, the CDR3 reads TGCGCCAGCAGCCAAGATGGGGGCTTCAATCAGCCCCAGCATTTT.

The table lists this clonotype with a few counts. The V gene is TRBV20-1, the J gene TRBJ2-4; TRBD2 aligns across 15 bases. V shed 3 bases, J shed 3 bases, and the junction held 9 bases outside the gene matches. Looked up from germline, CDR1 is DFQATT and CDR2 is SNEGSKA (reference sequence). This CDR3 has 18 amino acids. The CDR3 loop reads CSARSPGLAGGSKNIQYF. The CDR3 coding sequence is TGCAGTGCTAGGAGTCCGGGACTAGCGGGAGGAAGCAAAAACATTCAGTACTTC.

This clonotype was observed a handful of times. The chain is built from TRBV7-2 and TRBJ2-2, with TRBD1 matching over 7 bases. The CDR3 length is 14 residues. The V gene end was trimmed by 4 bases and the J gene end by 5 bases; junction bases not matched to a gene: 4. The germline V gene encodes CDR1 SGHTA and CDR2 FQGNSA. The CDR3 here is CASSSTGVTGELFF. The CDR3, as DNA: TGTGCCAGCAGCTCCACAGGGGTGACCGGGGAGCTGTTTTTT.

The chain has TRBV27 and TRBJ1-1; TRBD1 is a possible D gene (6 bases). Germline V CDR1 and CDR2: MNHEY, SMNVEV (reference sequence). Trimming shortened V by 4 bases and J by 5 bases, and 11 bases separated the two germline ends. CDR3 length equals 13 residues. CDR3 in amino acids: CASSWPGATEAFF. The CDR3 DNA sequence: TGTGCCAGCAGTTGGCCGGGGGCAACTGAAGCTTTCTTT.

This clonotype was recorded at least ten times. V and J are TRBV6-2 or TRBV6-3 and TRBJ2-5; the match to TRBD2 covers 11 bases. Germline values: CDR1 MNHEY, CDR2 SVGEGT. The CDR3 extends over 14 amino acids. J was trimmed by 4 bases and V by 7 bases; bases with no gene match: 5. The CDR3 here is CASTYSGRGETQYF. CDR3 nucleotides: TGTGCCAGCACGTATAGCGGGAGGGGAGAGACCCAGTACTTC.

This clonotype was seen many times. The chain combines TRBV4-2 with TRBJ1-2; TRBD1 aligns across 8 bases. Germline trimming cut 0 bases from V and 4 bases from J; bases unmatched to any gene: 4. This CDR3 comprises 15 residues. CDR1 LGHNA and CDR2 YNFKEQ come from the germline V gene. CDR3 loop: CASSQDDRGSYGYTF. DNA of the CDR3: TGTGCCAGCAGCCAAGACGACAGGGGAAGCTATGGCTACACCTTC.

The rearrangement uses TRBV7-2 and TRBJ2-2, with 7 nucleotides matching TRBD2. CDR3 length: 16 residues. After removal of 2 bases from V and 6 bases from J, the junction contained 9 bases not matched to a gene. The germline V gene has CDR1 SGHTA and CDR2 FQGNSA. This CDR3 reads CASSLRAGDFAGELFF. CDR3 sequence (DNA): TGTGCCAGCAGCTTACGTGCGGGAGATTTTGCCGGGGAGCTGTTTTTT.

In this sample, this clonotype turned up many times. V and J are TRBV10-1 and TRBJ2-3; no clear D. In germline, CDR1 is WNHNN, CDR2 SYGVQD (reference sequence). V shed 0 bases and J shed 0 bases, with 7 bases lying between them. This CDR3 is built from 15 residues. The CDR3 loop is CASSESLDSTDTQYF. The CDR3 DNA reads TGCGCCAGCAGTGAGTCTCTAGACAGCACAGATACGCAGTATTTT.

This chain connects TRBV24-1 to TRBJ2-1; TRBD2 matches 9 bases. Germline V lookup: CDR1 KGHDR, CDR2 SFDVKD. The CDR3 runs 15 residues. The V segment lost 3 bases and the J segment 8 bases; nucleotides outside the gene matches: 7. CDR3 sequence reads: CATSDPSGDGYEQFF. In nucleotides, the CDR3 is TGTGCCACCAGTGATCCTAGCGGGGATGGGTATGAGCAGTTCTTC.